A selection of T cell receptor beta chains follows, all from one sample in a study of blood T cell repertoires in COVID-19. Assay used: immunoSEQ multiplex PCR; TCRdb lists only in-frame clones, some missing. The repertoire holds 150,000 to 200,000 clones, approximately 85% seen once, with 6.2% in the top ten. The sequenced material came from PBMCs or T cells enriched from blood (not recorded which). All receptors derive from a man aged 35 to 55 who had recovered from COVID-19. Each CDR3 is given with its conserved first and last residue. D genes are given only for firm matches. Clone size is not always given. Where it is, it says once, few, many or a class for expanded clones.

TRBD2	once	TRBV5-1	TRBJ2-2	TGCGCCAGCAGCTTCCCCACTAGCGGGGGGAACACCGGGGAGCTGTTTTTT	CASSFPTSGGNTGELFF
-	-	TRBV6-1	TRBJ1-1	TGTGCCAGCAGTGAACGACAGAACCTTGAAGCTTTCTTT	CASSERQNLEAFF
-	few	TRBV2	TRBJ2-5	TGTGCCAGCAGTGAGTCGGTCCAAGAGACCCAGTACTTC	CASSESVQETQYF
-	-	TRBV27	TRBJ2-7	TGTGCCAGCAGTCCCAACCAGAGCGGCGACTACGAGCAGTACTTC	CASSPNQSGDYEQYF
-	-	TRBV9	TRBJ2-1	TGTGCCAGCAGCGTAGAAGGCCGGGTCACCTACAATGAGCAGTTCTTC	CASSVEGRVTYNEQFF
TRBD1	once	TRBV28	TRBJ1-1	TGTGCCAGCCTACGGACAGGGTTCTTTTTTTCTGAGAACACTGAAGCTTTCTTT	CASLRTGFFFSENTEAFF
-	-	TRBV6-5	TRBJ2-5	TGTGCCAGCACACGCCACAAGGGGGTAGGAGAGACCCAGTACTTC	CASTRHKGVGETQYF
TRBD2	-	TRBV11-3	TRBJ2-7	TGTGCCAGCAGCTTGGGACTAGCGGGGACGGGCGAGCAGTACTTC	CASSLGLAGTGEQYF
TRBD1	-	TRBV30	TRBJ1-6	TGTGCCTGGGTGGCCGCCTTAGGGGGCTTAGGGTCACCCCTCCACTTT	CAWVAALGGLGSPLHF
-	-	TRBV2	TRBJ1-1	TGTGCCAGCAGTGAAAACATCGACTCTTTTAAACCCTTGAACACTGAAGCTTTCTTT	CASSENIDSFKPLNTEAFF
-	-	TRBV2	TRBJ2-7	TGTGCCAGCCTAGAGGATAGAGCCGGGACAAATTACGAGCAGTACTTC	CASLEDRAGTNYEQYF
TRBD1	-	TRBV2	TRBJ2-2	TGTGCCAGCAGTGGGTTAAGCGACAGGGTCGACACCGGGGAGCTGTTTTTT	CASSGLSDRVDTGELFF
-	-	TRBV27	TRBJ1-6	TGTGCCAGCAGTTTTAGGCAGGCTTATTCACCCCTCCACTTT	CASSFRQAYSPLHF
-	-	TRBV11-2	TRBJ1-1	TGTGCCAGCAGCTTGGAGCGTTCCACTGAAGCTTTCTTT	CASSLERSTEAFF
-	once	TRBV18	TRBJ1-1	TGTGCCAGCTCACCTGTCCAGGGCGAAGCTTTCTTT	CASSPVQGEAFF
-	-	TRBV5-1	TRBJ1-5	TGCGCCAGCAGCTTGGGCGGGGGCAAGCCCCAGCATTTT	CASSLGGGKPQHF
-	-	TRBV7-8	TRBJ1-2	TGTGCCAGCAGCTTAATCGACTATGGCTACACCTTC	CASSLIDYGYTF
TRBD2	few	TRBV7-7	TRBJ2-5	TGTGCTAGCAGCTCGGGGAGGGCCTGGGAAGAGACCCAGTACTTC	CASSSGRAWEETQYF
-	once	TRBV7-2	TRBJ1-4	TGTGCCAGCAGCCCCCGCGGGGCGAGGGCTAATGAAAAACTGTTTTTT	CASSPRGARANEKLFF
TRBD1	-	TRBV18	TRBJ1-1	TGTGCCAGCTCACCATCCGGGACAGGTAGGGGTGCGACTGAAGCTTTCTTT	CASSPSGTGRGATEAFF
TRBD1	-	TRBV7-2	TRBJ1-2	TGTGCCGGGGGACAGGGGGCCTATGGCTACACCTTC	CAGGQGAYGYTF
-	-	TRBV28	TRBJ1-1	TGTGCCAGCAGTCCCACCGGGATAAGGGGAGGGACTGAAGCTTTCTTT	CASSPTGIRGGTEAFF
TRBD2	-	TRBV9	TRBJ2-1	TGTGCCAGCAGCGTAGCTGGGACTAGCGGCCTCAATGAGCAGTTCTTC	CASSVAGTSGLNEQFF
-	-	TRBV6-5	TRBJ2-7	TGTGCCAGCAGTCGAGATCGAGGCGAGCAGTACTTC	CASSRDRGEQYF
TRBD1	-	TRBV9	TRBJ2-6	TGTGCCAGCAGCGGGGAGACAGGGCTAGGTGGGGCCAACGTCCTGACTTTC	CASSGETGLGGANVLTF
TRBD1	-	TRBV11-3	TRBJ2-7	TGTGCCAGCACCGTCGGGACAGAAACCTACGAGCAGTACTTC	CASTVGTETYEQYF
-	-	TRBV7-8	TRBJ1-1	TGTGCCAGCAGCGATCGGGGGGCGCGGGGGAACACTGAAGCTTTCTTT	CASSDRGARGNTEAFF
-	few	TRBV4-1	TRBJ1-3	TGCGCCAGCAGCCAGGACGACAGGCCCTCTGGAAACACCATATATTTT	CASSQDDRPSGNTIYF
TRBD2	-	TRBV11-2	TRBJ2-7	TGTGCCAGCAGCCCGCCTAGAGCGGGGGAGCAGTACTTC	CASSPPRAGEQYF
TRBD1	-	TRBV29-1	TRBJ1-2	TGCAGCGTTTACAGGGGAGGCTATGGCTACACCTTC	CSVYRGGYGYTF
-	-	TRBV9	TRBJ1-4	TGTGCCAGCAGCGGAACAGGGACAACTAATGAAAAACTGTTTTTT	CASSGTGTTNEKLFF
-	-	TRBV4-1	TRBJ2-7	TGCGCCAGCAGCCTCGCTAACCGGGACTTCTCCTACGAGCAGTACTTC	CASSLANRDFSYEQYF
TRBD2	-	TRBV3-1/TRBV3-2	TRBJ2-1	TGTGCCAGCAGCCGGAATAGACTAGCGGGAGTCGAGCAGTTCTTC	CASSRNRLAGVEQFF
-	-	TRBV7-9	TRBJ1-1	TGTGCCAGCAGCTTGGAGGGTGGGGTGAACACTGAAGCTTTCTTT	CASSLEGGVNTEAFF
TRBD1	-	TRBV4-1	TRBJ2-7	TGCGCCAGCAGCCAAGATGCAGGGGGCTACGAGCAGTACTTC	CASSQDAGGYEQYF
TRBD1	few	TRBV3-1/TRBV3-2	TRBJ1-1	TGTGCCAGCAGCCATACAGGGGCCACTGAAGCTTTCTTT	CASSHTGATEAFF
-	-	TRBV28	TRBJ1-2	TGTGCCAGCAGCCTGGCACAGGGCTTAGGCGATGGCTACACCTTC	CASSLAQGLGDGYTF
-	-	TRBV21-1	TRBJ2-5	TGTGCCAGGGCTTGGGGCGACCAAGAGACCCAGTACTTC	CARAWGDQETQYF
-	many	TRBV4-1	TRBJ2-7	TGCGCCAGCAGCCAACCCCTGACTTCCCTAACCCCCTACGAGCAGTACTTC	CASSQPLTSLTPYEQYF
TRBD1	-	TRBV5-1	TRBJ1-3	TGCGCCAGCAGCTTGGGGGACAGGGGCGTAAGAAACACCATATATTTT	CASSLGDRGVRNTIYF
-	-	TRBV2	TRBJ2-5	TGTGCCAGCAGGATAAGACGGGAAGAGACCCAGTACTTC	CASRIRREETQYF
TRBD1	-	TRBV30	TRBJ1-5	TGTGCCTGGAGTGTGGGACAGAGCAATCAGCCCCAGCATTTT	CAWSVGQSNQPQHF
TRBD1	-	TRBV27	TRBJ1-1	TGTGCCAGCAGTCGACAGGGCACTGAAGCTTTCTTT	CASSRQGTEAFF
-	few	TRBV5-1	TRBJ2-5	TGCGCCAGCAGCTTGGGACAGATGCGAGAGACCCAGTACTTC	CASSLGQMRETQYF
-	-	TRBV10-3	TRBJ1-2	TGTGCCATCAGTGCATCAGGGCGAGGCTACACCTTC	CAISASGRGYTF
TRBD1	-	TRBV19	TRBJ1-5	TGTGCCAGTAGTATAGTAGACAGGGGCTACAATCAGCCCCAGCATTTT	CASSIVDRGYNQPQHF
-	-	TRBV5-4	TRBJ2-7	TGTGCCAGCAGCTCTTTGGAGGGGGCCAATTCCTACGAGCAGTACTTC	CASSSLEGANSYEQYF
-	-	TRBV5-1	TRBJ1-1	TGCGCCAGCAGCCCCGGACATCAGAACACTGAAGCTTTCTTT	CASSPGHQNTEAFF
-	-	TRBV4-1	TRBJ2-7	TGCGCCAGCAGCCAAGTTGAGGGAACCTACGAGCAGTACTTC	CASSQVEGTYEQYF
-	-	TRBV11-2	TRBJ1-3	TGTGCCAGCAGCTCCCCCAAGGCAGGGCATCCTGGAAACACCATATATTTT	CASSSPKAGHPGNTIYF
-	-	TRBV20-1	TRBJ1-2	TGCAGTGCAGGGGCTGGCTACACCTTC	CSAGAGYTF